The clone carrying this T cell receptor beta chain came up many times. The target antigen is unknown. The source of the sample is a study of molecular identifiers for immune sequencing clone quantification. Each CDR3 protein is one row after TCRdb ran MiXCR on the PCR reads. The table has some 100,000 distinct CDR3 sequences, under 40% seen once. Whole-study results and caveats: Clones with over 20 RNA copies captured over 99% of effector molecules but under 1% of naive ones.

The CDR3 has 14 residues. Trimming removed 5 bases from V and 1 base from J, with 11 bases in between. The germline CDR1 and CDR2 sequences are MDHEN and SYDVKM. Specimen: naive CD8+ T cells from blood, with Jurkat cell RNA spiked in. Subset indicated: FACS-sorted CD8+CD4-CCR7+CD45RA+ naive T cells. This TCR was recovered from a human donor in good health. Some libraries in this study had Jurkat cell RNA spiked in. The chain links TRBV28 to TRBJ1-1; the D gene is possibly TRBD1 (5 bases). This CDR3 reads CASSLHRTNTEAFF. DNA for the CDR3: TGTGCCAGCAGTCTACACAGGACGAACACTGAAGCTTTCTTT.